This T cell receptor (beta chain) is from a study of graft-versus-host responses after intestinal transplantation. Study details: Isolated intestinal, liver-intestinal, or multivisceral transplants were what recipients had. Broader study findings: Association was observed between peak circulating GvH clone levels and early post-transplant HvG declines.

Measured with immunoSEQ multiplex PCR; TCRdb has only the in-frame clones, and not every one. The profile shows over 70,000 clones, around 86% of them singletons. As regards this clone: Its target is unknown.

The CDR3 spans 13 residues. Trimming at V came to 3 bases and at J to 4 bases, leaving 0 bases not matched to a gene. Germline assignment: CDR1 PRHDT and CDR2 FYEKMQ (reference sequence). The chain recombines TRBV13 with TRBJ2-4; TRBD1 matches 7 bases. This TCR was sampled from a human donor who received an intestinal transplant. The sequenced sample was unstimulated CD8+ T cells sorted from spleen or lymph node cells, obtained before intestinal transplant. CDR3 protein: CASSLTGKNIQYF. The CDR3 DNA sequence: TGTGCCAGCAGCTTGACAGGGAAAAACATTCAGTACTTC.